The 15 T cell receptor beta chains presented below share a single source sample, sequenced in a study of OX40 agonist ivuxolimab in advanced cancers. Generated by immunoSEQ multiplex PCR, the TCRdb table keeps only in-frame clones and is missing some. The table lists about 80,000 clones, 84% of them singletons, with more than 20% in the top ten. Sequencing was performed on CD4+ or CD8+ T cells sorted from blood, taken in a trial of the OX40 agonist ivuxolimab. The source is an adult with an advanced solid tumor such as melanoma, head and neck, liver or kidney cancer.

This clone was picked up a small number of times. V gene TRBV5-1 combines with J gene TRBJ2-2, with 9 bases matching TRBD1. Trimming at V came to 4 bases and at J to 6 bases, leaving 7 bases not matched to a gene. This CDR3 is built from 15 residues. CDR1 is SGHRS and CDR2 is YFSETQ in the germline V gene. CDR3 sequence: CASSPDRGGAGELFF. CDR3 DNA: TGCGCCAGCAGCCCCGACAGGGGGGGTGCCGGGGAGCTGTTTTTT.

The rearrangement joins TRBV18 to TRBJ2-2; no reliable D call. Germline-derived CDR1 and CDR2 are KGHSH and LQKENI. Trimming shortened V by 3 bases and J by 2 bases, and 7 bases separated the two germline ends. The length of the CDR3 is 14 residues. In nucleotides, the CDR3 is TGTGCCAGCTCACCCGCAGGAAACACCGGGGAGCTGTTTTTT. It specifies CASSPAGNTGELFF.

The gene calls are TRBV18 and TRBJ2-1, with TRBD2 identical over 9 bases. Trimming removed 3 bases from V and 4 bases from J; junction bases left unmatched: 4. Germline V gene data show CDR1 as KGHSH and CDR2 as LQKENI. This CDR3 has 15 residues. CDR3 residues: CASSPLAGEYNEQFF. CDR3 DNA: TGTGCCAGCTCACCTTTAGCGGGAGAGTACAATGAGCAGTTCTTC.

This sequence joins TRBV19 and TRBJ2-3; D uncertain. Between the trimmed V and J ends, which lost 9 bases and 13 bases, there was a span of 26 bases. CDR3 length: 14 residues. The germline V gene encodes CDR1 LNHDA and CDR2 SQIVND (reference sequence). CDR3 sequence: CASSPGPSSLSEYF. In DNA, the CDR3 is TGTGCCAGCAGCCCCGGACCCAGTTCGCTTTCAGAGTATTTT.

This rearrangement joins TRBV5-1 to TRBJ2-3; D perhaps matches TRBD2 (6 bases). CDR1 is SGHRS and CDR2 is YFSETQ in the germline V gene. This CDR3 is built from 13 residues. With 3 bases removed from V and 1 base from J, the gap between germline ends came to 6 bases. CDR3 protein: CASSSGGTDTQYF. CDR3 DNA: TGCGCCAGCAGCTCGGGGGGCACAGATACGCAGTATTTT.

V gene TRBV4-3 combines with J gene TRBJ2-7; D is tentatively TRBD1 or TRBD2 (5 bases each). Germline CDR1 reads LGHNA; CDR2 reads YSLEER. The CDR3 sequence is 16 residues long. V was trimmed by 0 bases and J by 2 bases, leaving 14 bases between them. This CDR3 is CASSQERAGMTYEQYF. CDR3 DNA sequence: TGCGCCAGCAGCCAAGAGCGGGCAGGGATGACCTACGAGCAGTACTTC.

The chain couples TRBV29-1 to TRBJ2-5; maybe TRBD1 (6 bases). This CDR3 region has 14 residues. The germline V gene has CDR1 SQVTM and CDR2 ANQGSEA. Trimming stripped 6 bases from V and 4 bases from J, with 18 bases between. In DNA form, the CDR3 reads TGCAGCGTCATGACAGGCTTAGGGGGAGAGACCCAGTACTTC. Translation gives CSVMTGLGGETQYF.

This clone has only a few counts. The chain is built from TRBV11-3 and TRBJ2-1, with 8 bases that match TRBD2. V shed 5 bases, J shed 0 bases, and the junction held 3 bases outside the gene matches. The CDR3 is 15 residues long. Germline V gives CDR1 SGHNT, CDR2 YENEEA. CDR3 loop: CASSIGGGSYNEQFF. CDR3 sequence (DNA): TGTGCCAGCAGCATCGGGGGGGGCTCCTACAATGAGCAGTTCTTC.

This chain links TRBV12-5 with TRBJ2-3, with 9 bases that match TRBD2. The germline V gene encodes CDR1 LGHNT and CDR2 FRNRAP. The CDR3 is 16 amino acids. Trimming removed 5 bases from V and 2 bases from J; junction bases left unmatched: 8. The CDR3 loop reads CASGGDSGGPTDTQYF. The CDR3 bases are TGTGCTAGTGGTGGTGACAGCGGGGGGCCCACAGATACGCAGTATTTT.

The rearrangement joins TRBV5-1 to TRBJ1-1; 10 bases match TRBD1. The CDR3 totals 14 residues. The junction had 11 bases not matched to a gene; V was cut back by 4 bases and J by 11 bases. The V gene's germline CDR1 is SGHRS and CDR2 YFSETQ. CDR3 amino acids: CASSGSGTGVVAFF. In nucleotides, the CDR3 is TGCGCCAGCAGCGGATCCGGGACAGGGGTGGTCGCTTTCTTT.

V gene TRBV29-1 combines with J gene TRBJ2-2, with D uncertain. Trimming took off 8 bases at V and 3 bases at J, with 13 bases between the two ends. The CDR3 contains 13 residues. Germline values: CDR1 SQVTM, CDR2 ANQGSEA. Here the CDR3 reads CSSRRTDTGELFF. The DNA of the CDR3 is TGCAGCTCCCGAAGGACCGACACCGGGGAGCTGTTTTTT.

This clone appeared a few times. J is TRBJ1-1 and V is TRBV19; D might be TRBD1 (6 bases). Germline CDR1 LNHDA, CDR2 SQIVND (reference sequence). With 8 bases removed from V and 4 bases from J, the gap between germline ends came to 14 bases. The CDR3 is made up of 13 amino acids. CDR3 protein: CASLQGGGTEAFF. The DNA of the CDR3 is TGTGCCAGTCTACAGGGCGGTGGCACTGAAGCTTTCTTT.

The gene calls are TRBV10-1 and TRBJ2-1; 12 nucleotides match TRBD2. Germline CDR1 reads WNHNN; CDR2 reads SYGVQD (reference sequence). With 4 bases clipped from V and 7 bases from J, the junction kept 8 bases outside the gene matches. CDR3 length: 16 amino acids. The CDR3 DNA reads TGCGCCAGCAGTGGACCTAGCGGGAGGGCCAGAAATGAGCAGTTCTTC. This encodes CASSGPSGRARNEQFF.

The CDR3 loop is CASSEAEGIHGYTF. CDR3 bases: TGTGCCAGCAGTGAAGCGGAGGGGATCCATGGCTACACCTTC. V and J are TRBV2 and TRBJ1-2, with D possibly matching TRBD1 (5 bases). Looked up from germline, CDR1 is SNHLY and CDR2 is FYNNEI. Trimming removed 0 bases from V and 6 bases from J, with 11 bases in between. This CDR3 is built from 14 residues.

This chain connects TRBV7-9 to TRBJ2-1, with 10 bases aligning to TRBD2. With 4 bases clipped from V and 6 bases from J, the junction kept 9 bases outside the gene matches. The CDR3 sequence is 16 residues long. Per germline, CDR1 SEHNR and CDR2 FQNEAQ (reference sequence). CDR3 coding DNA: TGTGCCAGCAGCTCAGGAACTAGCGGGAAGGGCAATGAGCAGTTCTTC. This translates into CASSSGTSGKGNEQFF.